This T cell receptor beta chain originates from a study of OX40 agonist ivuxolimab in advanced cancers. Libraries were prepared by immunoSEQ multiplex PCR; TCRdb keeps only in-frame clonotypes and omits some of them. The profile shows just under 7,000 clones, approximately 80% of them singletons. CDR1 and CDR2 from the germline V gene are LNHDA and SQIVND (reference sequence). J gave up 5 bases and V 8 bases, and 8 bases lay outside the gene matches. The CDR3 is made up of 13 amino acids. J is TRBJ1-1 and V is TRBV19; 7 bases fit TRBD1. This clonotype originated in an adult with an advanced solid tumor such as melanoma, head and neck, liver or kidney cancer. The specimen was CD4+ or CD8+ T cells sorted from blood, collected in a trial of the OX40 agonist ivuxolimab. In DNA, the CDR3 is TGTGCCAGTGAAATTACAGGGGATACTGAAGCTTTCTTT. It is translated as CASEITGDTEAFF.